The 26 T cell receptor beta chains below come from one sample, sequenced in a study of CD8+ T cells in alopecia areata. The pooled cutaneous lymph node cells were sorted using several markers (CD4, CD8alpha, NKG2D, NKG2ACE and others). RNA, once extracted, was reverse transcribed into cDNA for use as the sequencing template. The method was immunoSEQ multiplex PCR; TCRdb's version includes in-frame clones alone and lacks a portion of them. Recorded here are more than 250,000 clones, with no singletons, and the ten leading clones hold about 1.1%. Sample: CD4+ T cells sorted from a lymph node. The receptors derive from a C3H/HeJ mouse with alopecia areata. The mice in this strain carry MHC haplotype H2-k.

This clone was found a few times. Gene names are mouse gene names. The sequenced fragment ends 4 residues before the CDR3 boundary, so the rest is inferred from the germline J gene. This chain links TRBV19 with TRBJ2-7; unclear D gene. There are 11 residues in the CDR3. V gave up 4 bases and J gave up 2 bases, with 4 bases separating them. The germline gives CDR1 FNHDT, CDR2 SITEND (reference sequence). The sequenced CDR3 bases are TGTGCCAGCAGTCATCCCTAT. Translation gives CASSHPY. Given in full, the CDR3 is CASSHPYEQYF.

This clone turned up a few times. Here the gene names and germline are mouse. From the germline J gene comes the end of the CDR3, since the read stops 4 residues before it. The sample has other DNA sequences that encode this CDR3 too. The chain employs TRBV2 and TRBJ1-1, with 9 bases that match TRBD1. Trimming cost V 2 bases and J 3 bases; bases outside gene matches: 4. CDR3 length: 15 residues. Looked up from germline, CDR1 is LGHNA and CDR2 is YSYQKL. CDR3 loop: CASSQTGGADTEVFF. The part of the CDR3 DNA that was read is TGTGCCAGCAGCCAAACAGGGGGCGCCGACACA.

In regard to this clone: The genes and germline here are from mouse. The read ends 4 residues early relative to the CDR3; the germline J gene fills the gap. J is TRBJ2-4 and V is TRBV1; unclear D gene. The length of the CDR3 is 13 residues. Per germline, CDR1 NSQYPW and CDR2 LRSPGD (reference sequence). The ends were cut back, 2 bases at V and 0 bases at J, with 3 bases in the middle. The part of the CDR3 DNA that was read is TGCACCTGCAGTGCAAGGAGTCAAAAC. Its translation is CTCSARSQN. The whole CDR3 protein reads CTCSARSQNTLYF.

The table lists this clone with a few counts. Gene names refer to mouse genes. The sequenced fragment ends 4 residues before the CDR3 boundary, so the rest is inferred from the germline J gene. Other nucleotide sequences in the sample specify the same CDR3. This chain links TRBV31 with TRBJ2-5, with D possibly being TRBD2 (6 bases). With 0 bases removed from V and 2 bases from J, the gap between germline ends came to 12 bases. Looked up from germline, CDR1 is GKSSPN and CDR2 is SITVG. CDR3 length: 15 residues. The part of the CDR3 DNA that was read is TGTGCCTGGAGTCTGGGGGGAGGGGCCCAAGAC. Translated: CAWSLGGGAQD. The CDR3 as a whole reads CAWSLGGGAQDTQYF.

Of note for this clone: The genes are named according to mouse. The CDR3 loop reads CASSDARPVGNSPLYF. The CDR3 bases that were read are TGTGCCAGCAGTGATGCTCGGCCGGTGGGTAATTCGCCC. The V call is TRBV13-1, the J call TRBJ1-6; D gene uncertain. The missing CDR3 end, 3 residues past where the read stops, is filled in from the germline J gene. TRBJ1-6 belongs to the ORF category, with a function that is uncertain. Germline V gives CDR1 NSHNY, CDR2 SYGAGN. This CDR3 region has 16 residues. The ends were cut back, 0 bases at V and 6 bases at J, with 13 bases in the middle.

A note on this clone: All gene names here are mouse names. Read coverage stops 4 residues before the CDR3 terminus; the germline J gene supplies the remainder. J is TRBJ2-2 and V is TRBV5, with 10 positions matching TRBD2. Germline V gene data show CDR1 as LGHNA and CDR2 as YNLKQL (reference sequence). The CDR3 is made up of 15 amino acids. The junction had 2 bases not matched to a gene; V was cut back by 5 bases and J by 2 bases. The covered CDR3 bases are TGTGCCAGCAGCAACTGGGGGGGGAACACCGGG. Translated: CASSNWGGNTG. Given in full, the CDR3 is CASSNWGGNTGQLYF.

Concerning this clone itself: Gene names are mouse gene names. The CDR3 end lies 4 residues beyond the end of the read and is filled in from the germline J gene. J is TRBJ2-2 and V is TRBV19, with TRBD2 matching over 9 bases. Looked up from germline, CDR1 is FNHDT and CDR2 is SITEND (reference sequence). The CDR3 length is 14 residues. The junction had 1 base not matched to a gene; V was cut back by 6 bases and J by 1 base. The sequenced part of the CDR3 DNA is TGTGCCAGCACCTGGGGGGGAAACACCGGG. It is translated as CASTWGGNTG. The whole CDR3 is CASTWGGNTGQLYF.

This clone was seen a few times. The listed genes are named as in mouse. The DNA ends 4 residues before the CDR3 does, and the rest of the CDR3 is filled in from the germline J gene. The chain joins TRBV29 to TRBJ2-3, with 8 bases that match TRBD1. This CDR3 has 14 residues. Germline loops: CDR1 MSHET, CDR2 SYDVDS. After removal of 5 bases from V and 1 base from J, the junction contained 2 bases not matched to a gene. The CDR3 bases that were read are TGTGCTAGCAGTACACAGGGGGGTGCAGAA. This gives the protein CASSTQGGAE. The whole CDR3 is CASSTQGGAETLYF.

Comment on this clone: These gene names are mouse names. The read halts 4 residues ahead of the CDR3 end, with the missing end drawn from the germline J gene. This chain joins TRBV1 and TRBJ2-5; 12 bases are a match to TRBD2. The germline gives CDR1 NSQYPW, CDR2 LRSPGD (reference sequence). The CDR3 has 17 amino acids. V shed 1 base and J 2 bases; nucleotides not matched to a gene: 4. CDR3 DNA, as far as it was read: TGCACCTGCAGTGCAGGACTGGGGGGGCAGAGCCAAGAC. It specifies CTCSAGLGGQSQD. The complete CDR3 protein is CTCSAGLGGQSQDTQYF.

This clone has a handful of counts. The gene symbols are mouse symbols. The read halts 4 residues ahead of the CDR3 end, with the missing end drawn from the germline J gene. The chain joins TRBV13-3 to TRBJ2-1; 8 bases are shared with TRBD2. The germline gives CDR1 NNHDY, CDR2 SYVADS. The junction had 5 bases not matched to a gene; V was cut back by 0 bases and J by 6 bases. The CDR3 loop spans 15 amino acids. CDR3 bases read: TGTGCCAGCAGTGATGAAGCTGGGGGGCTTGCT. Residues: CASSDEAGGLA. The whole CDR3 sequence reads CASSDEAGGLAEQFF.

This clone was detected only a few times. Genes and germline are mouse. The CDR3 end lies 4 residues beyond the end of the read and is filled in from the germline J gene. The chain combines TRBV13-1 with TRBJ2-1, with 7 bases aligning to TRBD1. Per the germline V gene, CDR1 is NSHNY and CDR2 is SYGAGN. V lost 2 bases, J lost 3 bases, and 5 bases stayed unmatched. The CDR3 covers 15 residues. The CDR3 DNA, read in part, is TGTGCCAGCAGTGAGCAGGGACAGTCCTATGCT. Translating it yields CASSEQGQSYA. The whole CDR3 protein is CASSEQGQSYAEQFF.

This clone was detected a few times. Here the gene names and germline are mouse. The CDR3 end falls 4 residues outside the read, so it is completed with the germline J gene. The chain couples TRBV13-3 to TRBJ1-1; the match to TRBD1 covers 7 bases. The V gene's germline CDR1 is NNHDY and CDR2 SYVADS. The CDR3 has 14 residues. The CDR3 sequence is CASSDAGGGAEVFF. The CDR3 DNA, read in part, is TGTGCCAGCAGTGATGCAGGGGGTGGCGCA.

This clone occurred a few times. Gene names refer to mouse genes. The sequenced CDR3 bases are TGTGCCAGCACCCTGAAATATAATTCGCCC. Protein sequence: CASTLKYNSP. The full-length CDR3 reads as CASTLKYNSPLYF. The V gene is TRBV13-3, the J gene TRBJ1-6; D gene ambiguous. The read finishes 3 residues shy of the CDR3 end, and the germline J gene is used to complete it. TRBJ1-6 is sorted into the ORF group, with uncertain function. The CDR3 runs to 13 residues. The germline V gene encodes CDR1 NNHDY and CDR2 SYVADS. Trimming took off 6 bases at V and 4 bases at J, with 8 bases between the two ends.

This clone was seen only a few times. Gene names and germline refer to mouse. The chain's CDR3 is CASSAGTGNYAEQFF. The part of the CDR3 DNA that was read is TGTGCCAGCAGTGCCGGGACAGGGAACTATGCT. The rearrangement uses TRBV19 and TRBJ2-1, with TRBD1 identical over 9 bases. The read gets to within 4 residues of the CDR3 end, and the germline J gene fills in the rest. Trimming took 4 bases from V and 1 from J; bases not matched to a gene: 3. Germline-derived CDR1 and CDR2 are FNHDT and SITEND (reference sequence). The CDR3 extends over 15 amino acids.

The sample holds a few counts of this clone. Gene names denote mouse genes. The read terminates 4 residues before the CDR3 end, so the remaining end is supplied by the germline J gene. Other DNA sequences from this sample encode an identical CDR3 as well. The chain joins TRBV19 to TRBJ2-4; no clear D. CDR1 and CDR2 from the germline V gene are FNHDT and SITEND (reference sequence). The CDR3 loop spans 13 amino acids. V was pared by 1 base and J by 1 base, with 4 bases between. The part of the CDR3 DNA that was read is TGTGCCAGCAGTATAAGGGGTCAAAAC. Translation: CASSIRGQN. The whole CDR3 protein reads CASSIRGQNTLYF.

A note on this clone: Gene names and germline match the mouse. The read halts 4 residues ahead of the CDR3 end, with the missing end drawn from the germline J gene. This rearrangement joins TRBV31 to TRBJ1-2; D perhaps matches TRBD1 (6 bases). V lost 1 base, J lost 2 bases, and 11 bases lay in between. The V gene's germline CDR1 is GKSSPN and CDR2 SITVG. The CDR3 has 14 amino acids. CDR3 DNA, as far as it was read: TGTGCCTGGAGTCGCAGGGGAGCTAACTCC. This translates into CAWSRRGANS. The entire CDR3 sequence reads CAWSRRGANSDYTF.

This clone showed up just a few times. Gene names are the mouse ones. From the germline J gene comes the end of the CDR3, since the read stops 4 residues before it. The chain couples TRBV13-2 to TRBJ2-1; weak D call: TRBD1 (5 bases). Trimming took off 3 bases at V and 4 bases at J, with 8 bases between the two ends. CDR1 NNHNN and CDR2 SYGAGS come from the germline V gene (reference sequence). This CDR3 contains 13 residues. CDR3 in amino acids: CASGGPGYAEQFF. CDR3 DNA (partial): TGTGCCAGCGGTGGACCAGGGTATGCT.

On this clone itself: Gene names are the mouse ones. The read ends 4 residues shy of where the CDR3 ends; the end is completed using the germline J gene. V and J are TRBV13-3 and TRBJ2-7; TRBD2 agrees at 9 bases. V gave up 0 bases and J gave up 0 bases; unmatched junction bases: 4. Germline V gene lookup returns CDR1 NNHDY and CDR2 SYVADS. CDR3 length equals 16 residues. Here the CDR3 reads CASSDALGGASYEQYF. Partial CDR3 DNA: TGTGCCAGCAGTGATGCACTGGGGGGCGCCTCCTAT.

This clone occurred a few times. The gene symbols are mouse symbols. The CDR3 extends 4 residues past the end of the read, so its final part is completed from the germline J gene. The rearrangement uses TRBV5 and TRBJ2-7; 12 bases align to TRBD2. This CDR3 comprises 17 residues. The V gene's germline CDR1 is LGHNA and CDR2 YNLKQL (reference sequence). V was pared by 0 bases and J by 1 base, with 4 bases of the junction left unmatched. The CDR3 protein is CASSQEGTGGPSYEQYF. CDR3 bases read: TGTGCCAGCAGCCAAGAAGGGACTGGGGGGCCATCCTAT.

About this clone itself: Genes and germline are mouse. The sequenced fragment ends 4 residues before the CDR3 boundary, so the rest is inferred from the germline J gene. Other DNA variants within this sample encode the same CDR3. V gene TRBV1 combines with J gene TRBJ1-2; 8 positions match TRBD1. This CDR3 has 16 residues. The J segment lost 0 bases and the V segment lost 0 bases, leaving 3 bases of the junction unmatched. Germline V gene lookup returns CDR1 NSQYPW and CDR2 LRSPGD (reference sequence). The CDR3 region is CTCSADPQGANSDYTF. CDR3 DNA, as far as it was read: TGCACCTGCAGTGCAGACCCACAGGGGGCAAACTCC.

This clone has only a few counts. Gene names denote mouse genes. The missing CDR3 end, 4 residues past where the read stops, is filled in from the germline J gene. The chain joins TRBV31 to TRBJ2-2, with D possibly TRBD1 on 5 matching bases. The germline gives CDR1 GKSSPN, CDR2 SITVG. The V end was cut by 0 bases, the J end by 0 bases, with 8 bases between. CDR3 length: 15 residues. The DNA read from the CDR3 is TGTGCCTGGAGTCTCCAGGGCACAAACACCGGG. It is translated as CAWSLQGTNTG. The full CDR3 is CAWSLQGTNTGQLYF. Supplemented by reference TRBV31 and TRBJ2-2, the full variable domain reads AQTIHQWPVAEIKAVGSPLSLGCTIKGKSSPNLYWYWQATGGTLQQLFYSITVGQVESVVQLNLSASRPKDDQFILSTEKLLLSHSGFYLCAWSLQGTNTGQLYFGEGSKLTVL.

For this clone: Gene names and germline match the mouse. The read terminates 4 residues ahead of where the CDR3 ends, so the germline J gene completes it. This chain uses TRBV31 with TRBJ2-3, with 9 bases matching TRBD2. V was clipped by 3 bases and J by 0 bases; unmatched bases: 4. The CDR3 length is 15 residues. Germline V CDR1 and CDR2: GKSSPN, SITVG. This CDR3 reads CAWSVGGQSAETLYF. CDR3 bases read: TGTGCCTGGAGCGTGGGGGGGCAAAGTGCAGAA.

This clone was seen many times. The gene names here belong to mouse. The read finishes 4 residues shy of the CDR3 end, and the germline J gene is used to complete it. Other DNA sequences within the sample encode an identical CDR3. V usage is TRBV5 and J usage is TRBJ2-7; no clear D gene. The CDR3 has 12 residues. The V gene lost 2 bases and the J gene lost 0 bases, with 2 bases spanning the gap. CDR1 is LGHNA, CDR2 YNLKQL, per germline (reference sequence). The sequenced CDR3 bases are TGTGCCAGCAGCCAAAGCTCCTAT. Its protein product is CASSQSSY. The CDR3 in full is CASSQSSYEQYF.

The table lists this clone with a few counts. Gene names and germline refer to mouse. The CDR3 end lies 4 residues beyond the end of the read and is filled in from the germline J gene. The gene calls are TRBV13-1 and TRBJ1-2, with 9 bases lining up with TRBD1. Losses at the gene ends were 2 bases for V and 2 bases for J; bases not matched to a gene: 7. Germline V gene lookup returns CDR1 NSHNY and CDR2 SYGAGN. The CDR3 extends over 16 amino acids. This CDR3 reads CASSELGQGGNSDYTF. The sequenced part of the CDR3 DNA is TGTGCCAGCAGTGAGTTGGGACAGGGTGGGAACTCC.

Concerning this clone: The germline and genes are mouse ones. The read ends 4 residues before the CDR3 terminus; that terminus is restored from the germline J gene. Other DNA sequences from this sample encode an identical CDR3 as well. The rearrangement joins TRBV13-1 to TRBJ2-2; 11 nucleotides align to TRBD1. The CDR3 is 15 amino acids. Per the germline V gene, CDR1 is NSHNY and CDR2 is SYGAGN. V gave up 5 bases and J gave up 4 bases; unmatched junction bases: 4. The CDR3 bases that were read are TGTGCCAGCAGCCCCGGGACAGGGGGCACCGGG. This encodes CASSPGTGGTG. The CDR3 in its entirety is CASSPGTGGTGQLYF.

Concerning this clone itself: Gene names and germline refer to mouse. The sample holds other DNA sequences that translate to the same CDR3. The CDR3 bases that were read are TGTGCCTGGAGTCTTCAGGGGGCAGAA. This gives the protein CAWSLQGAE. The complete CDR3 sequence is CAWSLQGAETLYF. J is TRBJ2-3 and V is TRBV31; TRBD1 might be the D (6 bases). With the read ending 4 residues before the CDR3 end, the germline J gene is used to fill in that end. The CDR3 is 13 amino acids. Germline V lookup: CDR1 GKSSPN, CDR2 SITVG. The V and J ends lost 0 bases and 3 bases respectively, with 7 bases between them.